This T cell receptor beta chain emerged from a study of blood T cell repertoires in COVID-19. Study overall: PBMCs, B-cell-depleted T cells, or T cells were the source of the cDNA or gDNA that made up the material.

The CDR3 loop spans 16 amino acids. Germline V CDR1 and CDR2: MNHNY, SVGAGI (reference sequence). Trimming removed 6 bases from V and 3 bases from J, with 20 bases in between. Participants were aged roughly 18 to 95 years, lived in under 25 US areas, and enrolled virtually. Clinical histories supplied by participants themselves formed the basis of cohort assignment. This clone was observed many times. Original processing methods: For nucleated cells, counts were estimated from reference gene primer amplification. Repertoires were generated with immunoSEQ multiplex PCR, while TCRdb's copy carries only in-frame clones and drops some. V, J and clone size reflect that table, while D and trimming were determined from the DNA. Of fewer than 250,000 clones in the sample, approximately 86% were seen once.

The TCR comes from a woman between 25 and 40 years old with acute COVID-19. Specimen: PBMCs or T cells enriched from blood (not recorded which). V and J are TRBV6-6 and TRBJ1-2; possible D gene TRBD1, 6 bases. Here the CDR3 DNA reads TGTGCCAGCAGCCCTCGGGACACCGGGGATGACTATGGCTACACCTTC. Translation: CASSPRDTGDDYGYTF.